This T cell receptor (beta chain) was identified in a study of a mutant IDH1 vaccine in newly diagnosed glioma. Study details: Vaccine dosing followed radiotherapy by 4-6 weeks, or accompanied temozolomide cycles. Study-level findings and limits: A vaccine-induced immune response developed in roughly 93% of the patients.

Concerning this clone: Its antigen remains unknown.

As for time point: week 5, during vaccination. Each dose delivered 300 ug of mutant IDH1 20-mer peptide subcutaneously with imiquimod. The repertoire was sequenced with immunoSEQ multiplex PCR; TCRdb's copy has only in-frame clones and lacks some. This sample has about 58,000 clones, with approximately 79% found just once. The material was PBMCs, obtained from a glioma patient whose treatment included an IDH1 peptide vaccine. The receptor's source is a woman between 50 and 59 years old with glioma.

The CDR3 coding sequence is TGCGCCAGCTTAATTACCGGGACAGCGTACCAAGAGACCCAGTACTTC. It codes for CASLITGTAYQETQYF. The V gene is TRBV5-1, the J gene TRBJ2-5, with 7 bases fitting TRBD1. This CDR3 has 16 residues. The V gene end was trimmed by 7 bases and the J gene end by 0 bases; junction bases not matched to a gene: 12. CDR1 is SGHRS and CDR2 is YFSETQ in the germline V gene.